This T cell receptor (beta chain) was sequenced in a study of blood T cell repertoires in COVID-19. Study-wide background: Samples of COVID-19 (acute and convalescent) were obtained from the United States, Italy and Spain. Sources were T cells, B-cell-depleted T cells, or PBMCs; the material itself was cDNA or gDNA.

The data were produced by immunoSEQ multiplex PCR, yet TCRdb's version contains in-frame clones alone and is incomplete. The sample yields roughly 230,000 clones, approximately 84% seen once. Germline V gives CDR1 SGHTA, CDR2 FQGTGA. The V gene end was trimmed by 2 bases and the J gene end by 2 bases; junction bases not matched to a gene: 3. The CDR3 consists of 16 residues. What the recovered Cohort 3 donors had was two negative PCRs, clearance, or symptom resolution. This chain uses TRBV7-3 with TRBJ2-3, with 11 bases aligning to TRBD2. The sequenced sample consisted of PBMCs or T cells enriched from blood (not recorded which). The sequence derives from a man between 45 and 60 years old who had recovered from COVID-19. CDR3 protein: CASSLSLAGATDTQYF. The CDR3 DNA follows: TGTGCCAGCAGCTTATCACTAGCGGGGGCCACAGATACGCAGTATTTT.